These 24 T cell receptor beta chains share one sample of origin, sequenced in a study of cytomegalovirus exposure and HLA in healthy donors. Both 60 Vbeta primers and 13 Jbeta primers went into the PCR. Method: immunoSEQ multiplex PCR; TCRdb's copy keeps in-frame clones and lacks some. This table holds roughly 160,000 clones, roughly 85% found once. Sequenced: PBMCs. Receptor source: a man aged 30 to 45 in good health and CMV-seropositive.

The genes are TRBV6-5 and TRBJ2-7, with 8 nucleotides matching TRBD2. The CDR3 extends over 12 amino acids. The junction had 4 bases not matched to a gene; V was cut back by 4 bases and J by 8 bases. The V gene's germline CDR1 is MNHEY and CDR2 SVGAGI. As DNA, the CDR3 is TGTGCCAGCAGTTGGACTAGCTTCAAGCAGTACTTC. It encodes CASSWTSFKQYF.

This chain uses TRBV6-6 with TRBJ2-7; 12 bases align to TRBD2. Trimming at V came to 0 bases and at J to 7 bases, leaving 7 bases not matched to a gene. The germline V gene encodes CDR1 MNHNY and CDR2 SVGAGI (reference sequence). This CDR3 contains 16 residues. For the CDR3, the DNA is TGTGCCAGCAGTTACTCCCGACTAGCGGGAGTACGAGAGCAGTACGTC. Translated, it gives CASSYSRLAGVREQYV.

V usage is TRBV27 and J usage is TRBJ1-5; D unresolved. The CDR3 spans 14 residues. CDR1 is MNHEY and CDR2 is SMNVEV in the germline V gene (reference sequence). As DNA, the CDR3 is TGTGCAACCAAAACGGTGGGTGGAGGCCAGCCCCAGCATTTT. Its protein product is CATKTVGGGQPQHF.

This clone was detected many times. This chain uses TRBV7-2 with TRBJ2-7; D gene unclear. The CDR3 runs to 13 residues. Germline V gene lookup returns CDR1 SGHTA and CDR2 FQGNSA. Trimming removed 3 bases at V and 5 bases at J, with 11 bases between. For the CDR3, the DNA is TGTGCCAGCAGCTTTTGGTCTGGGCACGAGCAGTACGTC. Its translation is CASSFWSGHEQYV.

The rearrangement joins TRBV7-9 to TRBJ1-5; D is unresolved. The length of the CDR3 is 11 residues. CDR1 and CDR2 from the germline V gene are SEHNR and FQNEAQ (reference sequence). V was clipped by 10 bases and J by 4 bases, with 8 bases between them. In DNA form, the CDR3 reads TGTGCCACCGGGGTGAATCAGCCCCAGCATTTT. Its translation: CATGVNQPQHF.

CDR3 protein: CASSFGAVRGDGYTF. The CDR3 nucleotides are TGCGCCAGCAGCTTCGGGGCGGTCCGGGGGGATGGCTACACCTTC. The J gene is TRBJ1-2, the V gene TRBV5-1; D possibly corresponds to TRBD1 (5 bases). V lost 2 bases and J lost 6, with 17 bases in between. The CDR3 totals 15 residues. The germline CDR1 and CDR2 sequences are SGHRS and YFSETQ.

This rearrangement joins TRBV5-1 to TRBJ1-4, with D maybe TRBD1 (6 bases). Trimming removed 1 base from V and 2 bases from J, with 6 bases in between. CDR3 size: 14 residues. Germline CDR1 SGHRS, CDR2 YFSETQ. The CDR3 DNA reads TGCGCCAGCAGCTTGAGGGGGACTAATGAAAAACTGTTTTTT. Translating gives CASSLRGTNEKLFF.

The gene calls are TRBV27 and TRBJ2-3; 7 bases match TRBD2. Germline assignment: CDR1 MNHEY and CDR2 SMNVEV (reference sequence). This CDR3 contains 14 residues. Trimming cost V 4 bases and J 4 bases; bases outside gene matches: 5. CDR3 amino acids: CASSSPGLADTQYF. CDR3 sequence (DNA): TGTGCCAGCAGTTCGCCCGGACTAGCAGATACGCAGTATTTT.

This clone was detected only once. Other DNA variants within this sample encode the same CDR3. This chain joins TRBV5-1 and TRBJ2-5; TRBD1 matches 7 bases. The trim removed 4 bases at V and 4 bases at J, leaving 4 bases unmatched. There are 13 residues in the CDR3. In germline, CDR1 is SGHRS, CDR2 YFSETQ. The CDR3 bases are TGCGCCAGCAGCCTAGGGGGCGGAGAGACCCAGTACTTC. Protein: CASSLGGGETQYF.

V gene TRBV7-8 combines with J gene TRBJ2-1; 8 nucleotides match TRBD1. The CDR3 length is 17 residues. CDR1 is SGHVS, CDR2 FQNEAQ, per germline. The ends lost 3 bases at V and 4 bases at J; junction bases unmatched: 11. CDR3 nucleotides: TGTGCCAGCAGCTTTGGGGGCGGGACAGGTGAATACAATGAGCAGTTCTTC. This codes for CASSFGGGTGEYNEQFF.

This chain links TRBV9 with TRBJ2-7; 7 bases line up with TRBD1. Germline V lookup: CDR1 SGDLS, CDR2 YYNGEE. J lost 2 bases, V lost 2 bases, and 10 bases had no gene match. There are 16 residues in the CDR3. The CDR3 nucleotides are TGTGCCAGCAGCGTCTCGGGACAGCGACCCACCTACGAGCAGTACTTC. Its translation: CASSVSGQRPTYEQYF.

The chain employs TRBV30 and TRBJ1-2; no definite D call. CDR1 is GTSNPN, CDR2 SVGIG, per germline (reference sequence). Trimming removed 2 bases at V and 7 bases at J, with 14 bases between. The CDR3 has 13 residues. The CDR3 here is CAWSQAVAGGYTF. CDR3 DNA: TGTGCCTGGAGTCAAGCAGTAGCGGGTGGCTACACCTTC.

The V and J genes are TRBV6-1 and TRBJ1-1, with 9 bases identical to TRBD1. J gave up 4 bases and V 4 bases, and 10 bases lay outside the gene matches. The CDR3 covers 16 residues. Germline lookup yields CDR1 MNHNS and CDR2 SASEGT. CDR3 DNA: TGTGCCAGCAGTGTCTCAGCACAGGGGGCTAGCACTGAAGCTTTCTTT. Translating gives CASSVSAQGASTEAFF.

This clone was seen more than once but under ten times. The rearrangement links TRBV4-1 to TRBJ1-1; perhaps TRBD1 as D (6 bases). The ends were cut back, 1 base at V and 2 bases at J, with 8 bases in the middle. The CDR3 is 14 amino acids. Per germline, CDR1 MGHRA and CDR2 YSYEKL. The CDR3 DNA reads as TGCGCCAGCAGCCAAGCACAGGGTAACACTGAAGCTTTCTTT. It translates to CASSQAQGNTEAFF.

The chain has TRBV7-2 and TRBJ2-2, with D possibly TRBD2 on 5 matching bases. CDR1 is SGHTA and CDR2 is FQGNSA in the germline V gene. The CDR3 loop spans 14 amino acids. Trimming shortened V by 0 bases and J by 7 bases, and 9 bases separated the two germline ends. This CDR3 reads CASSLAPGSGELFF. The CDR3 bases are TGTGCCAGCAGCTTAGCGCCGGGGAGCGGGGAGCTGTTTTTT.

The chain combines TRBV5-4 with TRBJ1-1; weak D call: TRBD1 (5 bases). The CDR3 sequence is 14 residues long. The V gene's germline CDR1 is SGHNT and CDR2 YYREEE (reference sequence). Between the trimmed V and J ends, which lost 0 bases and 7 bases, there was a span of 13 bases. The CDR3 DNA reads TGTGCCAGCAGCTTGGATCAGGGCGAAGGTGAAGCTTTCTTT. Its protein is CASSLDQGEGEAFF.

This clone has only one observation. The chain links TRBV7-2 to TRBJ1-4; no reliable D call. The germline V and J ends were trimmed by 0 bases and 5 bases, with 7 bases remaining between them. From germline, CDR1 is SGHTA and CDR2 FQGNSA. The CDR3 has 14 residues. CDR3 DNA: TGTGCCAGCAGCTTAGCCCGAGGAAATGAAAAACTGTTTTTT. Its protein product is CASSLARGNEKLFF.

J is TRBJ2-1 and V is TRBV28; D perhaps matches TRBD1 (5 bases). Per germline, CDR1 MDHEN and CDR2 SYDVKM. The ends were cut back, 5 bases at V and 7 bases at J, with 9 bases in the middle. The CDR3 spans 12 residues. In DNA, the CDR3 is TGTGCCAGCAGTCTAAAGGGGAATGAGCAGTTCTTC. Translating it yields CASSLKGNEQFF.

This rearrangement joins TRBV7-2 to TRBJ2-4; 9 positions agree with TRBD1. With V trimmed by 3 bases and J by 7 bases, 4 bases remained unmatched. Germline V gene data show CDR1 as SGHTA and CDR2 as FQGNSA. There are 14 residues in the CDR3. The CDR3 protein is CASSFRDRENIQYF. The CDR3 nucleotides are TGTGCCAGCAGCTTCCGGGACAGGGAGAACATTCAGTACTTC.

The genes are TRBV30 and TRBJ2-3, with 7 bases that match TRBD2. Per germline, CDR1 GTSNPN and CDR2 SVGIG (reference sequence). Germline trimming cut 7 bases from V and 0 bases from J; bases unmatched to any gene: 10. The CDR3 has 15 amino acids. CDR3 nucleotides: TGTGCCTCGCTGGGGGGGGTTTTTAGCACAGATACGCAGTATTTT. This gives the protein CASLGGVFSTDTQYF.

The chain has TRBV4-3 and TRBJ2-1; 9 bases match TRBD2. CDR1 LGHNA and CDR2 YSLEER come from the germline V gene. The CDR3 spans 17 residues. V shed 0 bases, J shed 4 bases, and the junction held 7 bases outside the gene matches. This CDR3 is CASSQDGTSPYYNEQFF. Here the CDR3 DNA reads TGCGCCAGCAGCCAAGATGGGACTAGCCCATATTACAATGAGCAGTTCTTC.

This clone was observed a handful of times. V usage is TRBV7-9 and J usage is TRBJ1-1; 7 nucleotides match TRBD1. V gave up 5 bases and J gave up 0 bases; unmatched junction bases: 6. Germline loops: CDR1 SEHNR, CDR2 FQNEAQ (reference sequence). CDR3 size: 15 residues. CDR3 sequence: CASSPGGKMNTEAFF. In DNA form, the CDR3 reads TGTGCCAGCAGCCCAGGGGGGAAGATGAACACTGAAGCTTTCTTT.

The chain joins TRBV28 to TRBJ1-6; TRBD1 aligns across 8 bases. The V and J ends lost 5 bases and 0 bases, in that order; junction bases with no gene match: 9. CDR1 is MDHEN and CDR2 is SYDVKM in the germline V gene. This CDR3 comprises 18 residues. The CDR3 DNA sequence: TGTGCCAGCAGTCTTCCTCGGACAGGGAGCTCCTATAATTCACCCCTCCACTTT. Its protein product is CASSLPRTGSSYNSPLHF.

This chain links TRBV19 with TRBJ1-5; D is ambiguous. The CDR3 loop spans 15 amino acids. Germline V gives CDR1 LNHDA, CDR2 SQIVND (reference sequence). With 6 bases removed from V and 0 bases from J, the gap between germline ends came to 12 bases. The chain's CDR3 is CASSLGSYSNQPQHF. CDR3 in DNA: TGTGCCAGTAGCCTTGGGAGTTATAGCAATCAGCCCCAGCATTTT.